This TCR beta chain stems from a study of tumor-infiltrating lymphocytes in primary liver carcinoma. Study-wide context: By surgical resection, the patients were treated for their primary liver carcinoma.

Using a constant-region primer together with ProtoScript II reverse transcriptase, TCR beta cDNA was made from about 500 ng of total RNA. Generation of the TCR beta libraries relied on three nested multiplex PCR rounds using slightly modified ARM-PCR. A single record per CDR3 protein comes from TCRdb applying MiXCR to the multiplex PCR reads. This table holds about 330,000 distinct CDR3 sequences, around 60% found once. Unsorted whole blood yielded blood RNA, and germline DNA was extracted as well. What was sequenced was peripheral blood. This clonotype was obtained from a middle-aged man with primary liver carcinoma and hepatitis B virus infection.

CDR3: CASSQDWGGGEQYF. Written as DNA, the CDR3 is TGTGCCAGCAGCCAAGACTGGGGAGGGGGCGAGCAGTACTTC. J is TRBJ2-7 and V is TRBV4-2; D perhaps matches TRBD2 (7 bases). The CDR3 is 14 residues long. The V and J ends lost 0 bases and 6 bases respectively, with 12 bases between them. Germline V CDR1 and CDR2: LGHNA, YNFKEQ.